Presented here are 3 T cell receptor beta chains from one specimen sequenced in a study of post-analysis software for immune sequencing data (dated by TCRdb to the mid-2010s). Summary of the overall study and its limitations: Significantly higher frequencies in patients than in controls were found for roughly five TRBV segments, including TRBV5-6, TRBV5-1 and TRBV20-1.

Their recognized antigens are unknown. Library prep was done by PCR. Instrument on record: Illumina HiSeq 2500. To reduce PCR and sequencing biases, unique molecular identifiers were built into the TCR beta cDNA libraries. The public reads were reprocessed in TCRdb via fastp at Q25 and MiXCR, keeping in-frame beta chains. When rows share a CDR3 protein, they turn into one entry using the most common DNA and genes. This sample has about half a million distinct CDR3 sequences in its table, and about a third of those were observed once. Together, the top ten hold 4.5% to 7.5% of the sample. Sequencing input: blood. These receptors were taken from a girl under 18 with multiple sclerosis.

The V call is TRBV27, the J call TRBJ2-1; maybe TRBD2 (7 bases). The germline V gene has CDR1 MNHEY and CDR2 SMNVEV (reference sequence). This CDR3 is built from 14 residues. The V end lost 2 bases, the J end lost 8 bases, and 13 bases lay between the germline ends. The CDR3 region is CASSLIVGGDEQFF. The DNA of the CDR3 is TGTGCCAGCAGTTTAATTGTAGGGGGGGATGAGCAGTTCTTC.

V and J are TRBV9 and TRBJ2-6, with D possibly called TRBD1 or TRBD2 (6 bases each). V was shortened by 7 bases and J by 0 bases, with 8 bases between the two germline ends. This CDR3 is 14 amino acids long. Germline lookup yields CDR1 SGDLS and CDR2 YYNGEE. CDR3 nucleotides: TGTGCCAGCTCGGGGGCCTCTGGGGCCAACGTCCTGACTTTC. It yields the protein CASSGASGANVLTF.

The chain carries TRBV11-2 and TRBJ2-5, with D possibly being TRBD2 (6 bases). V was pared by 7 bases and J by 5 bases, with 17 bases between. The CDR3 covers 14 residues. From germline, CDR1 is SGHAT and CDR2 FQNNGV. The CDR3 nucleotides read TGTGCCAGCACCAACCCGGCGGGGCGGGAGACCCAGTACTTC. Translating it yields CASTNPAGRETQYF.